The 2 T cell receptor beta chains in this list originate from one sample, sequenced in a study of CD8+CD57+ T cells in acquired aplastic anemia. CD8+CD57+ cell expansion, shown by flow cytometry, had occurred in the patients selected for sequencing. The template used for profiling TCR beta VDJ and CDR3 was genomic DNA. From the reads, TCRdb called clonotypes with MiXCR, one entry per CDR3 protein. The profile shows 450,000 to 600,000 distinct CDR3 sequences, around 30% of them singletons. Sequenced input: sorted CD4+, CD8+, or CD8+CD57+ T cells (not recorded which) from PBMCs. The origin of the receptors is a human donor with aplastic anemia.

This chain joins TRBV14 and TRBJ2-1; D is ambiguous. Germline values: CDR1 SGHDN, CDR2 FVKESK. V lost 6 bases to trimming and J lost 7 bases, with 16 bases between them. This CDR3 has 14 residues. The CDR3 sequence is CASSYRAAMNEQFF. DNA for the CDR3: TGTGCCAGCAGTTACCGGGCAGCGATGAATGAGCAGTTCTTC.

The chain joins TRBV20-1 to TRBJ1-1; a possible D gene is TRBD1 (6 bases). Germline lookup yields CDR1 DFQATT and CDR2 SNEGSKA (reference sequence). The ends were cut back, 6 bases at V and 3 bases at J, with 14 bases in the middle. CDR3 length: 13 residues. In nucleotides, the CDR3 is TGCAGTGCCAGGACACAGGGAGACACTGAAGCTTTCTTT. This translates into CSARTQGDTEAFF.